These 10 T cell receptor beta chains were sequenced from one sample in a study of OX40 agonist ivuxolimab in advanced cancers. Some clones are missing from TCRdb's copy, which holds only in-frame ones; the method was immunoSEQ multiplex PCR. This sample yields 78,000 or so clones, of which more than 90% are seen a single time; 8% to 10% belongs to the top ten. The source material was CD4+ or CD8+ T cells sorted from blood, sampled in a trial of the OX40 agonist ivuxolimab. The source is an adult with an advanced solid tumor such as melanoma, head and neck, liver or kidney cancer.

The chain couples TRBV9 to TRBJ2-5; TRBD2 matches 11 bases. V lost 1 base to trimming and J lost 4 bases; unmatched junction nucleotides: 3. Germline V lookup: CDR1 SGDLS, CDR2 YYNGEE. The CDR3 covers 15 residues. The CDR3 sequence: CASSVLAGGRETQYF. As DNA, the CDR3 is TGTGCCAGCAGCGTATTAGCGGGGGGGCGAGAGACCCAGTACTTC.

The chain employs TRBV2 and TRBJ1-1, with a tentative D call TRBD1 (5 bases). Looked up from germline, CDR1 is SNHLY and CDR2 is FYNNEI. The CDR3 has 10 residues. V lost 6 bases, J lost 11 bases, and 10 bases lay in between. The CDR3 DNA follows: TGTGCCAGCAGCTCAGGGTTGGCTTTCTTT. Translating gives CASSSGLAFF.

This chain connects TRBV5-6 to TRBJ2-1; 8 nucleotides match TRBD2. CDR1 and CDR2 from the germline V gene are SGHDT and YYEEEE. The CDR3 totals 15 residues. After removal of 6 bases from V and 4 bases from J, the junction contained 9 bases not matched to a gene. CDR3 bases: TGTGCCAGCACCCCGGGGGGGTGGTCATACAATGAGCAGTTCTTC. Translation: CASTPGGWSYNEQFF.

This sequence joins TRBV5-1 and TRBJ1-2; TRBD1 is a possible D gene (6 bases). Between the trimmed V and J ends, which lost 0 bases and 8 bases, there was a span of 14 bases. CDR3 length: 14 amino acids. Looked up from germline, CDR1 is SGHRS and CDR2 is YFSETQ. For the CDR3, the DNA is TGCGCCAGCAGCTTGGCGACAGGTACCGGGGGCTACACCTTC. This codes for CASSLATGTGGYTF.

The rearrangement joins TRBV2 to TRBJ1-6; D gene unclear. The length of the CDR3 is 13 residues. Trimming took off 3 bases at V and 12 bases at J, with 12 bases between the two ends. Germline V gene data show CDR1 as SNHLY and CDR2 as FYNNEI. CDR3 nucleotide sequence: TGTGCCAGCAGTGAGGGGTCGTCCCGACCCCTCCACTTT. This codes for CASSEGSSRPLHF. Full variable domain (rest looked up from reference TRBV2 and TRBJ1-6): EPEVTQTPSHQVTQMGQEVILRCVPISNHLYFYWYRQILGQKVEFLVSFYNNEISEKSEIFDDQFSVERPDGSNFTLKIRSTKLEDSAMYFCASSEGSSRPLHFGNGTRLTVT.

J is TRBJ2-1 and V is TRBV27; a weak D match, TRBD1 (5 bases). V lost 6 bases and J 1 base, leaving 13 bases between the germline ends. The germline V gene has CDR1 MNHEY and CDR2 SMNVEV (reference sequence). CDR3 length: 15 amino acids. As DNA, the CDR3 is TGTGCCAGCAGAGGGGCCCACACTTCCTACAATGAGCAGTTCTTC. It specifies CASRGAHTSYNEQFF.

The V gene is TRBV10-3, the J gene TRBJ1-1, with D maybe TRBD1 (6 bases). This CDR3 comprises 11 residues. The germline V gene has CDR1 ENHRY and CDR2 SYGVKD. Between the trimmed V and J ends, which lost 11 bases and 3 bases, there was a span of 10 bases. Written as DNA, the CDR3 is TGTGCCGTCTGGACAGACACTGAAGCTTTCTTT. Translation gives CAVWTDTEAFF.

The chain employs TRBV5-5 and TRBJ1-3; no clear D gene. Trimming shortened V by 1 base and J by 7 bases, and 18 bases separated the two germline ends. Germline lookup yields CDR1 SGHKS and CDR2 YYEKEE (reference sequence). The CDR3 is made up of 16 amino acids. For the CDR3, the DNA is TGTGCCAGCAGCTTGACCCCGGGCTCCGAAGGGAACACCATATATTTT. The encoded protein is CASSLTPGSEGNTIYF.

J is TRBJ2-7 and V is TRBV5-1; no definite D call. The CDR3 spans 12 residues. CDR1 SGHRS and CDR2 YFSETQ come from the germline V gene. Trimming shortened V by 0 bases and J by 3 bases, and 4 bases separated the two germline ends. The CDR3 DNA reads as TGCGCCAGCAGCTTGGACCTCTACGAGCAGTACTTC. Protein product: CASSLDLYEQYF.

The J gene is TRBJ2-1, the V gene TRBV2; TRBD1 is a possible D gene (6 bases). CDR3 length: 14 amino acids. The V gene's germline CDR1 is SNHLY and CDR2 FYNNEI. Deletions cut 3 bases from V and 7 bases from J, with 13 bases between. For the CDR3, the DNA is TGTGCCAGCAGTGAGGCAGGGGTTTTGAATGAGCAGTTCTTC. Its translation: CASSEAGVLNEQFF. Full variable domain (rest looked up from reference TRBV2 and TRBJ2-1): EPEVTQTPSHQVTQMGQEVILRCVPISNHLYFYWYRQILGQKVEFLVSFYNNEISEKSEIFDDQFSVERPDGSNFTLKIRSTKLEDSAMYFCASSEAGVLNEQFFGPGTRLTVL.